Shown below are 22 T cell receptor beta chains from a single sample sequenced in a study of human T cells and chemical hapten exposure. In TCRdb, the RACE reads were re-called with MiXCR into one record per CDR3 protein. The table lists fewer than 95,000 distinct CDR3 sequences, 8% to 11% of them singletons, with around 2.3% in the top ten. The time point: patch test 1, 2 weeks after DPC sensitization. Treatment described: therapeutic diphenylcyclopropenone sensitization with weekly scalp DPC. This specimen consisted of whole blood, obtained in connection with sensitization to the hapten diphenylcyclopropenone (DPC). The receptors were gathered from a man in his forties with alopecia areata. Some clones in this sample may be carry-over from other donors' samples.

The chain joins TRBV12-3 or TRBV12-4 to TRBJ1-2, with 7 positions matching TRBD1. The CDR3 is 13 amino acids. Germline trimming cut 6 bases from V and 10 bases from J; bases unmatched to any gene: 11. CDR3 sequence: CASRLGQEGVYTF. CDR3 bases: TGTGCCAGCAGACTCGGACAGGAAGGAGTCTACACCTTC.

This clonotype was seen more than once but under ten times. This chain joins TRBV4-3 and TRBJ1-1; possibly TRBD1 for D (6 bases). Trimming left V 0 bases short and J 5 bases short, with 13 bases between. This CDR3 region has 15 residues. In germline, CDR1 is LGHNA, CDR2 YSLEER. This CDR3 reads CASSQEFIGGTEAFF. The CDR3 nucleotides read TGCGCCAGCAGCCAAGAGTTTATAGGGGGGACTGAAGCTTTCTTT.

This clonotype was recorded many times. The chain is built from TRBV7-2 and TRBJ2-4; TRBD1 is a possible D gene (6 bases). CDR1 is SGHTA, CDR2 FQGNSA, per germline. Trimming removed 4 bases from V and 6 bases from J, with 16 bases in between. The CDR3 runs 15 residues. CDR3 in amino acids: CASSSQTGLGNIQYF. The CDR3 nucleotides are TGTGCCAGCAGCTCCCAAACAGGGTTGGGAAACATTCAGTACTTC.

This clonotype has only a few counts. The J gene is TRBJ1-5, the V gene TRBV5-5, with 9 bases aligning to TRBD1. This CDR3 contains 15 residues. The V and J ends lost 5 bases and 4 bases, in that order; junction bases with no gene match: 7. Germline CDR1 reads SGHKS; CDR2 reads YYEKEE (reference sequence). Here the CDR3 reads CASRRTGGENQPQHF. In nucleotides, the CDR3 is TGTGCCAGCAGACGAACAGGGGGCGAAAATCAGCCCCAGCATTTT.

The sample holds many counts of this clonotype. J is TRBJ1-5 and V is TRBV29-1; TRBD1 agrees at 7 bases. After removal of 4 bases from V and 2 bases from J, the junction contained 2 bases not matched to a gene. Germline CDR1 SQVTM, CDR2 ANQGSEA. The CDR3 runs to 13 residues. The CDR3 protein is CSVATGGNQPQHF. CDR3 nucleotides: TGCAGCGTTGCCACAGGGGGCAATCAGCCCCAGCATTTT.

The chain joins TRBV6-5 to TRBJ2-5, with D perhaps TRBD2 (5 bases). CDR1 MNHEY and CDR2 SVGAGI come from the germline V gene. The V end lost 8 bases, the J end lost 7 bases, and 14 bases lay between the germline ends. This CDR3 spans 12 amino acids. The DNA of the CDR3 is TGTGCCAGCGCGCCGGGTGCGGGGACCCAGTACTTC. Translating gives CASAPGAGTQYF.

This clonotype was seen more than once but under ten times. The chain uses TRBV10-2 and TRBJ2-3; the D gene could be TRBD1 or TRBD2 (5 bases each). V lost 2 bases to trimming and J lost 2 bases, with 8 bases between them. Germline lookup yields CDR1 WSHSY and CDR2 SAAADI. The CDR3 spans 14 residues. The CDR3 nucleotides read TGCGCCAGCAGTGAGGTCGGGACCACAGATACGCAGTATTTT. Protein sequence: CASSEVGTTDTQYF.

The chain joins TRBV20-1 to TRBJ1-2, with TRBD1 matching over 10 bases. Germline CDR1 is DFQATT and CDR2 is SNEGSKA (reference sequence). V shed 6 bases, J shed 4 bases, and the junction held 2 bases outside the gene matches. This CDR3 contains 12 residues. The CDR3 protein is CSARDRGYGYTF. CDR3 bases: TGCAGTGCCAGGGACAGGGGCTATGGCTACACCTTC.

Ten or more counts support this clonotype. The chain has TRBV6-2 or TRBV6-3 and TRBJ1-1; a possible D gene is TRBD1 (6 bases). The CDR3 covers 14 residues. Germline values: CDR1 MNHEY, CDR2 SVGEGT. Trimming removed 6 bases from V and 4 bases from J, with 15 bases in between. CDR3 loop: CASSFTGIGTEAFF. Here the CDR3 DNA reads TGTGCCAGCAGCTTTACAGGGATCGGCACTGAAGCTTTCTTT.

This chain uses TRBV20-1 with TRBJ2-7, with a tentative D call TRBD2 (6 bases). This CDR3 is 14 amino acids long. The ends were cut back, 5 bases at V and 0 bases at J, with 14 bases in the middle. The germline V gene has CDR1 DFQATT and CDR2 SNEGSKA (reference sequence). Here the CDR3 reads CSAYGTANSYEQYV. CDR3 DNA sequence: TGCAGTGCTTATGGGACTGCCAACTCCTACGAGCAGTACGTC.

The chain links TRBV6-5 to TRBJ2-1, with TRBD2 identical over 15 bases. V was pared by 5 bases and J by 4 bases, with 6 bases of the junction left unmatched. CDR3 length: 17 amino acids. Per the germline V gene, CDR1 is MNHEY and CDR2 is SVGAGI. CDR3 DNA sequence: TGTGCCAGCAGTGGTGGGACTAGCGGGAGGATATACAATGAGCAGTTCTTC. This gives the protein CASSGGTSGRIYNEQFF.

This clonotype was observed a few times. V usage is TRBV29-1 and J usage is TRBJ1-5, with D tentatively TRBD1 (6 bases). The germline CDR1 and CDR2 sequences are SQVTM and ANQGSEA. V was trimmed by 6 bases and J by 3 bases, leaving 15 bases between them. The CDR3 length is 14 residues. The CDR3 DNA sequence: TGCAGCGTGCAACAGACAGGCCCCAATCAGCCCCAGCATTTT. This gives the protein CSVQQTGPNQPQHF.

The chain uses TRBV20-1 and TRBJ1-6; a possible D gene is TRBD1 (6 bases). Trimming stripped 6 bases from V and 9 bases from J, with 12 bases between. Germline V lookup: CDR1 DFQATT, CDR2 SNEGSKA (reference sequence). The CDR3 runs 12 residues. CDR3 nucleotides: TGCAGTGCAACTCAGGGGTTTTCACCCCTCCACTTT. Its translation: CSATQGFSPLHF.

There are many counts of this clonotype. The gene calls are TRBV19 and TRBJ2-1; either TRBD1 or TRBD2 may supply D (5 bases each). Germline V gene sequence: CDR1 LNHDA, CDR2 SQIVND (reference sequence). V lost 6 bases and J lost 7, with 19 bases in between. CDR3 length equals 15 residues. The CDR3, as DNA: TGTGCCAGTAGCGGGACCCCTAGGGGAAGAAATGAGCAGTTCTTC. Protein sequence: CASSGTPRGRNEQFF.

This clonotype was seen repeatedly, ten times or more. V usage is TRBV20-1 and J usage is TRBJ2-3; D perhaps matches TRBD1 (5 bases). The CDR3 has 14 amino acids. Germline CDR1 reads DFQATT; CDR2 reads SNEGSKA (reference sequence). Trimming stripped 3 bases from V and 3 bases from J, with 13 bases between. CDR3 coding DNA: TGCAGTGCTAGTGTAGACAGTTTTACAGATACGCAGTATTTT. It translates to CSASVDSFTDTQYF.

This clonotype was detected ten times or more. The chain couples TRBV10-2 to TRBJ1-5; D gene unclear. Germline assignment: CDR1 WSHSY and CDR2 SAAADI. V lost 2 bases and J lost 6, with 11 bases in between. CDR3 length: 14 residues. CDR3 in amino acids: CASSEPGSGQPQHF. The CDR3 DNA is TGCGCCAGCAGTGAGCCAGGTTCGGGTCAGCCCCAGCATTTT.

This clonotype has a handful of counts. CDR3: CASSQEPAGANVLTF. CDR3 DNA: TGTGCCAGCAGCCAAGAGCCAGCTGGGGCCAACGTCCTGACTTTC. The chain has TRBV4-2 and TRBJ2-6; D ambiguous. The CDR3 loop spans 15 amino acids. With 0 bases removed from V and 2 bases from J, the gap between germline ends came to 5 bases. Germline V CDR1 and CDR2: LGHNA, YNFKEQ.

The table lists this clonotype with many counts. This rearrangement joins TRBV20-1 to TRBJ1-6; a possible D gene is TRBD1 (5 bases). Trimming shortened V by 3 bases and J by 6 bases, and 12 bases separated the two germline ends. The CDR3 sequence is 14 residues long. Germline V lookup: CDR1 DFQATT, CDR2 SNEGSKA (reference sequence). The CDR3 loop reads CSASVGDGNSPLHF. CDR3 nucleotide sequence: TGCAGTGCTAGCGTCGGGGACGGTAATTCACCCCTCCACTTT.

The CDR3 DNA sequence: TGTGCCTGGAGCCAGGGCGCAGATACGCAGTATTTT. This gives the protein CAWSQGADTQYF. This chain joins TRBV30 and TRBJ2-3; D perhaps matches TRBD1 (5 bases). The germline V and J ends were trimmed by 3 bases and 4 bases, with 8 bases remaining between them. In germline, CDR1 is GTSNPN, CDR2 SVGIG (reference sequence). CDR3 length: 12 residues.

This chain uses TRBV20-1 with TRBJ1-6, with a possible D match to TRBD1 (5 bases). CDR1 DFQATT and CDR2 SNEGSKA come from the germline V gene (reference sequence). The CDR3 has 14 amino acids. V lost 2 bases and J 6 bases, leaving 11 bases between the germline ends. The CDR3 DNA sequence: TGCAGTGCTAGAACTAGTGGGGGTAATTCACCCCTCCACTTT. The encoded protein is CSARTSGGNSPLHF.

CDR3 sequence reads: CASSTGETYEQYF. Written as DNA, the CDR3 is TGTGCCAGTAGTACAGGGGAGACCTACGAGCAGTACTTC. The rearrangement links TRBV19 to TRBJ2-7; TRBD1 is a possible D gene (6 bases). CDR1 is LNHDA and CDR2 is SQIVND in the germline V gene (reference sequence). V lost 4 bases to trimming and J lost 2 bases, with 9 bases between them. The CDR3 is 13 amino acids.

This clonotype was found a few times. The V and J genes are TRBV5-1 and TRBJ2-3; TRBD1 matches 11 bases. Per the germline V gene, CDR1 is SGHRS and CDR2 is YFSETQ. Trimming cost V 4 bases and J 6 bases; bases outside gene matches: 10. There are 16 residues in the CDR3. The CDR3 loop is CASSGRTGGEADTQYF. In DNA form, the CDR3 reads TGCGCCAGCAGCGGACGGACAGGGGGCGAAGCGGATACGCAGTATTTT.